This TCR beta chain was obtained from a study of T cell changes during pregnancy in multiple sclerosis. V gave up 4 bases and J gave up 3 bases; unmatched junction bases: 11. The CDR3 contains 16 residues. CDR1 is SGHAT, CDR2 FQNNGV, per germline. Produced via immunoSEQ multiplex PCR; TCRdb's table is partial and in-frame only. The data contain over 50,000 clones, approximately 90% of them seen just once; the ten biggest clones take up 0.38%. The V gene is TRBV11-2, the J gene TRBJ1-2; 7 nucleotides align to TRBD1. Here the sequenced sample was CD4+ T cells from peripheral blood mononuclear cells, taken in the third trimester of pregnancy. The sequence derives from a female donor with multiple sclerosis, enrolled in a pregnancy study. The CDR3 here is CASSSWSGGVDYGYTF. The DNA of the CDR3 is TGTGCCAGCAGCTCCTGGTCAGGGGGTGTGGACTATGGCTACACCTTC.